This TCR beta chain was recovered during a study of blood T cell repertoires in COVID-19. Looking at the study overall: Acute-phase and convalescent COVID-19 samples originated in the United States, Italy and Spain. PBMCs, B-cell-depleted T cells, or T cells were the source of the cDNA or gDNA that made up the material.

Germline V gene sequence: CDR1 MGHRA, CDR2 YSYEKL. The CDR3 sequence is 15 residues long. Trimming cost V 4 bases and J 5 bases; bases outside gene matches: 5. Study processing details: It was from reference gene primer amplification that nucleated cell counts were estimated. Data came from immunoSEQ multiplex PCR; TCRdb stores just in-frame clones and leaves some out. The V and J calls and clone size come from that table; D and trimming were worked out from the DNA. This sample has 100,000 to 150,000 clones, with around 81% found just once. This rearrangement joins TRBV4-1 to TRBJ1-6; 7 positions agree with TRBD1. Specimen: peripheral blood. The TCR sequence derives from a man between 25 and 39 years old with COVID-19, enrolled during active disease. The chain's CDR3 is CASSRDDRDNSPLHF. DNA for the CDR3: TGCGCCAGCAGCCGGGACGACAGGGATAATTCACCCCTCCACTTT.